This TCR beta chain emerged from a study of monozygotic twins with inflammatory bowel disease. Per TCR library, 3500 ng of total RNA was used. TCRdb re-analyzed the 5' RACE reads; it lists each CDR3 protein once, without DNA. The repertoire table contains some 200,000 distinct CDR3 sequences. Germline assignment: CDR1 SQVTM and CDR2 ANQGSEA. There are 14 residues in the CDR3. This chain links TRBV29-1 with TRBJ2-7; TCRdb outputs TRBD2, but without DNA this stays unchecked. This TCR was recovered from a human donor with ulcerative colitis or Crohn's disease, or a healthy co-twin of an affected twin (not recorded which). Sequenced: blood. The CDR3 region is CSVEGELGNYEQYF.